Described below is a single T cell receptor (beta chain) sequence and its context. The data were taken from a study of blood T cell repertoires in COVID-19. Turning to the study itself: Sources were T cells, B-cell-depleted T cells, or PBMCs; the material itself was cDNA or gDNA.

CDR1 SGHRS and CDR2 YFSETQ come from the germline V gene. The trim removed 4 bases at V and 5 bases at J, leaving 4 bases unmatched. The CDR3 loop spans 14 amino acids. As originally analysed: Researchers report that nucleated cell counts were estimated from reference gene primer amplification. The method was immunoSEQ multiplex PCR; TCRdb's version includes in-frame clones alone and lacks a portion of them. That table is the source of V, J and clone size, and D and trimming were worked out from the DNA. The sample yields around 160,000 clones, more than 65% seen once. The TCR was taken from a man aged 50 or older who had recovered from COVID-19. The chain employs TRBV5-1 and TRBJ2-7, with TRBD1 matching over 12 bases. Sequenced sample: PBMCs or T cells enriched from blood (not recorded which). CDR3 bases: TGCGCCAGCAGCGTGGGACAGGGGGCCCACGAGCAGTACTTC. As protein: CASSVGQGAHEQYF.